This T cell receptor beta chain emerged from a study of T cells in Graves' hyperthyroidism and ophthalmopathy. General study findings and limits: The majority of expanded thyroid clonotypes above 0.001 also appeared in blood.

Germline CDR1 DFQATT, CDR2 SNEGSKA (reference sequence). J was trimmed by 4 bases and V by 4 bases; bases with no gene match: 7. This CDR3 spans 15 amino acids. This clonotype has only a few counts. The antigen is unknown. The source material, RNA transcripts, was used to amplify TCR beta CDR3 regions. During a first-round RT-PCR of the TCR CDR3, the HTBI primer set was used. Each CDR3 protein is one row after TCRdb ran MiXCR on the multiplex PCR reads. The sample consists of about 410,000 distinct CDR3 sequences, roughly 14% of them appearing once. Sequenced input: blood. The chain is built from TRBV20-1 and TRBJ2-3, with 11 bases matching TRBD1. This receptor was identified in a man between 18 and 29 years old with Graves' ophthalmopathy. Here the CDR3 DNA reads TGCAGTGCTAAAACGGGACAGGGGGAGTCAGATACGCAGTATTTT. Translated, it gives CSAKTGQGESDTQYF.